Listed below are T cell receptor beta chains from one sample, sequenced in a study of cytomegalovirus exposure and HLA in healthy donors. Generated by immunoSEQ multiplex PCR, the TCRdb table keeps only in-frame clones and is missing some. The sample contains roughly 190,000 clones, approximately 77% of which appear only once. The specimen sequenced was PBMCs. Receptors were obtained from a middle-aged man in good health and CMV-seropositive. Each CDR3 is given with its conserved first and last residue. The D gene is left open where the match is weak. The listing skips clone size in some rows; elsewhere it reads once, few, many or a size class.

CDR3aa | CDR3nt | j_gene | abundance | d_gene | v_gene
CASTSPGGPQETQYF | TGTGCCAGCACCTCCCCGGGGGGCCCGCAAGAGACCCAGTACTTC | TRBJ2-5 | - | - | TRBV6-5
CASSVGTGGGDEQFF | TGCGCCAGCAGCGTCGGGACAGGGGGCGGCGATGAGCAGTTCTTC | TRBJ2-1 | - | TRBD1 | TRBV5-1
CASSGTGATNEKLFF | TGCGCCAGCAGCGGAACAGGCGCTACTAATGAAAAACTGTTTTTT | TRBJ1-4 | - | - | TRBV5-1
CASSLNGQEQFF | TGTGCCAGCAGCCTGAACGGACAGGAGCAGTTCTTC | TRBJ2-1 | once | - | TRBV5-4
CASRKTGFTGELFF | TGTGCCAGCAGAAAGACAGGGTTCACCGGGGAGCTGTTTTTT | TRBJ2-2 | - | TRBD1 | TRBV6-1
CASSQESGGAGELFF | TGTGCCAGCAGCCAAGAGTCGGGGGGGGCCGGGGAGCTGTTTTTT | TRBJ2-2 | - | TRBD2 | TRBV4-2
CASSSGQGNSPLHF | TGTGCCAGCAGCTCAGGACAGGGAAATTCACCCCTCCACTTT | TRBJ1-6 | - | TRBD1 | TRBV7-3
CASSRGTSEQYF | TGTGCCAGCAGCAGAGGGACTTCAGAGCAGTACTTC | TRBJ2-7 | - | - | TRBV7-9
CASSMSRGTDTQYF | TGTGCCAGTAGTATGAGCAGGGGAACAGATACGCAGTATTTT | TRBJ2-3 | - | - | TRBV19
CASSEFDRGLFTGELFF | TGTGCCAGCAGTGAATTTGACAGGGGACTTTTCACCGGGGAGCTGTTTTTT | TRBJ2-2 | - | TRBD1 | TRBV6-1
CASSLTGLAGAWDTQYF | TGTGCCAGCAGCTTGACGGGACTAGCGGGAGCCTGGGATACGCAGTATTTT | TRBJ2-3 | - | TRBD2 | TRBV5-4
CASSESSLGGQPQHF | TGTGCCAGCAGTGAATCCAGCCTCGGGGGTCAGCCCCAGCATTTT | TRBJ1-5 | - | - | TRBV25-1
CASSALAASYEQYF | TGTGCCAGTAGTGCCCTAGCGGCCTCCTACGAGCAGTACTTC | TRBJ2-7 | - | TRBD2 | TRBV19
CASSREGAQHF | TGTGCCAGTAGTAGGGAGGGGGCCCAGCATTTT | TRBJ1-5 | - | - | TRBV19
CASSLGVGYGYTF | TGTGCCAGCAGTTTAGGGGTAGGCTATGGCTACACCTTC | TRBJ1-2 | - | - | TRBV2
CASSLLGSGEGYGYTF | TGTGCCAGCAGTTTATTAGGTTCAGGGGAGGGGTATGGCTACACCTTC | TRBJ1-2 | - | - | TRBV27
CASSWPGQTYEQYF | TGTGCCAGCAGCTGGCCGGGACAAACCTACGAGCAGTACTTC | TRBJ2-7 | - | - | TRBV28
CASSLWGLAYEQFF | TGTGCCAGCAGCCTTTGGGGGCTAGCATATGAGCAGTTCTTC | TRBJ2-1 | - | - | TRBV18
CASSTTGPYNEQFF | TGCGCCAGCAGCACGACAGGTCCCTACAATGAGCAGTTCTTC | TRBJ2-1 | - | - | TRBV5-1
CASSVSGRDYEQYF | TGTGCCAGCAGCGTTAGCGGGAGGGACTACGAGCAGTACTTC | TRBJ2-7 | - | TRBD2 | TRBV9
CASTPDRGSYNEQFF | TGTGCCAGTACCCCCGACAGGGGCTCCTACAATGAGCAGTTCTTC | TRBJ2-1 | - | TRBD1 | TRBV19
CAISESAGGIHEQFF | TGTGCCATCAGTGAGTCGGCGGGAGGGATCCATGAGCAGTTCTTC | TRBJ2-1 | - | TRBD2 | TRBV10-3
CASSARDSTYNEQFF | TGTGCCAGCAGCGCCCGGGACTCAACCTACAATGAGCAGTTCTTC | TRBJ2-1 | - | - | TRBV7-6
CASSFHGTSGRHEQYF | TGTGCCAGCAGTTTTCACGGGACTAGCGGGAGGCACGAGCAGTACTTC | TRBJ2-7 | - | TRBD2 | TRBV27
CASSQERSLTNYEQYF | TGCGCCAGCAGCCAAGAGCGGAGCTTAACGAACTACGAGCAGTACTTC | TRBJ2-7 | - | - | TRBV4-1
CASSPYGGTSGSFNTGELFF | TGCGCCAGCAGCCCTTATGGGGGGACTAGCGGGAGTTTCAACACCGGGGAGCTGTTTTTT | TRBJ2-2 | - | TRBD2 | TRBV5-1
CASSYDRDNTEAFF | TGTGCCAGCAGCTACGACAGGGACAACACTGAAGCTTTCTTT | TRBJ1-1 | - | TRBD1 | TRBV7-9
CASSLGAGGRNEQFF | TGTGCCAGCAGCTTAGGAGCGGGGGGGCGGAATGAGCAGTTCTTC | TRBJ2-1 | - | TRBD2 | TRBV13
CASSLGQGRPYEQYF | TGTGCCAGCAGCTTAGGGCAGGGAAGGCCCTACGAGCAGTACTTC | TRBJ2-7 | - | - | TRBV11-2
CASSSQTSGSMYTGELFF | TGTGCCAGCAGCTCCCAGACTAGCGGGAGTATGTACACCGGGGAGCTGTTTTTT | TRBJ2-2 | - | TRBD2 | TRBV7-9
CASSPRQGLAHGYTF | TGTGCCAGCAGCCCTCGACAGGGGTTGGCTCATGGCTACACCTTC | TRBJ1-2 | - | TRBD1 | TRBV5-8
CASSSWVAGVYEQYF | TGTGCCAGCAGTTCCTGGGTAGCGGGAGTCTACGAGCAGTACTTC | TRBJ2-7 | once | TRBD2 | TRBV28
CASSLGTVPPNTGELFF | TGCGCCAGCAGCTTGGGGACAGTGCCCCCGAACACCGGGGAGCTGTTTTTT | TRBJ2-2 | - | - | TRBV5-1
CATKGHKTAGNTIYF | TGTGCCACGAAGGGTCATAAGACAGCTGGAAACACCATATATTTT | TRBJ1-3 | - | - | TRBV6-5
CASSPKGQGDEQYF | TGTGCCAGCAGCCCAAAGGGACAGGGCGACGAGCAGTACTTC | TRBJ2-7 | - | TRBD1 | TRBV7-9
CASSFGGGEKLFF | TGTGCCAGCAGCTTTGGGGGGGGAGAAAAACTGTTTTTT | TRBJ1-4 | few | - | TRBV7-2
CASSSDKAQPQHF | TGTGCCAGCTCATCCGACAAGGCTCAGCCCCAGCATTTT | TRBJ1-5 | - | - | TRBV18
CASSYGQSYEQYF | TGTGCCAGCAGTTACGGGCAGAGCTACGAGCAGTACTTC | TRBJ2-7 | - | - | TRBV6-5
CASSPRQGVKGQFF | TGTGCCAGCAGCCCCCGACAGGGGGTGAAGGGCCAGTTCTTC | TRBJ2-1 | once | TRBD1 | TRBV11-2
CASSLDGDRGRYEQYF | TGTGCCAGCAGTCTAGATGGGGACAGGGGGCGTTACGAGCAGTACTTC | TRBJ2-7 | - | TRBD1 | TRBV7-9
CASSQDFGSGYNEQFF | TGCGCCAGCAGCCAAGATTTCGGTAGCGGTTACAATGAGCAGTTCTTC | TRBJ2-1 | few | - | TRBV4-3
CASSPTSGDTQYF | TGTGCCAGCAGCCCCACTAGCGGAGATACGCAGTATTTT | TRBJ2-3 | once | TRBD2 | TRBV2
CASSPLDGLQETQYF | TGTGCCAGCTCACCACTAGATGGACTACAAGAGACCCAGTACTTC | TRBJ2-5 | - | - | TRBV18
CASSLQQTYEQYF | TGCGCCAGCAGCTTACAACAGACCTACGAGCAGTACTTC | TRBJ2-7 | - | - | TRBV5-1
CASSLGGRGSNQPQHF | TGTGCCAGCAGCTTAGGAGGGCGCGGTAGCAATCAGCCCCAGCATTTT | TRBJ1-5 | - | - | TRBV7-6
CASSVTSGRARTGELFF | TGCGCCAGCAGCGTTACTAGCGGGAGGGCCCGAACCGGGGAGCTGTTTTTT | TRBJ2-2 | - | TRBD2 | TRBV5-1
CASSYLTGASYEQYF | TGTGCCAGCAGTTACTTGACAGGCGCCTCCTACGAGCAGTACTTC | TRBJ2-7 | - | - | TRBV6-6
CASSYGQGTTNEKLFF | TGTGCCAGCAGTTACGGACAGGGAACTACTAATGAAAAACTGTTTTTT | TRBJ1-4 | - | TRBD1 | TRBV28
CASSPPGQGARKTQYF | TGCGCCAGCAGTCCGCCGGGACAGGGGGCGAGAAAGACCCAGTACTTC | TRBJ2-5 | - | TRBD1 | TRBV23-1
CASSPDRFTYEQYF | TGTGCCAGCAGTCCGGACAGGTTTACCTACGAGCAGTACTTC | TRBJ2-7 | once | TRBD1 | TRBV2
CASSDTSRRPNEQFF | TGTGCCAGCAGCGATACTAGCAGGAGGCCCAATGAGCAGTTCTTC | TRBJ2-1 | - | - | TRBV7-9